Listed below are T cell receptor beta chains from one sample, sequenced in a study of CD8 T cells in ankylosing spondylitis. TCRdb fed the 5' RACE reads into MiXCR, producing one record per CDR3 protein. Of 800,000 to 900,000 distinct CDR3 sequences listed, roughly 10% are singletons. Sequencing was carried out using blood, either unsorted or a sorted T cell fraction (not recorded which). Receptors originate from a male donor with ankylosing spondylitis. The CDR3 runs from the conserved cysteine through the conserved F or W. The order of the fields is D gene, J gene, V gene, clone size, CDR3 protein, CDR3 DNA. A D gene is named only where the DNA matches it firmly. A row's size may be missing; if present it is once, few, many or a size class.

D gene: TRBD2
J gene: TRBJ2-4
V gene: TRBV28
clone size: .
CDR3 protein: CASSPLKLAGGPIAKNIQYF
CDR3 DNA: TGTGCCAGCAGTCCCCTCAAGCTAGCGGGAGGACCCATAGCCAAAAACATTCAGTACTTC

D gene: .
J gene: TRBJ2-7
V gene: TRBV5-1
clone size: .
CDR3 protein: CASSPTGPSSYEQYF
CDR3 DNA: TGCGCCAGCAGCCCGACAGGCCCTAGCTCCTACGAGCAGTACTTC

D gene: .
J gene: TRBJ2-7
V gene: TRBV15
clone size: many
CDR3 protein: CATREGSFSDEQYF
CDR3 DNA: TGTGCCACCAGGGAGGGTAGTTTCTCGGACGAGCAGTACTTC

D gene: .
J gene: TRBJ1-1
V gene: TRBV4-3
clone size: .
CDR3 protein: CASSQYALLNTEAFF
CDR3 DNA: TGCGCCAGCAGCCAATACGCCCTATTGAACACTGAAGCTTTCTTT

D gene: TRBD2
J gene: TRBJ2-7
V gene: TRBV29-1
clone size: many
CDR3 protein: CSVEGGSGGFIEQYF
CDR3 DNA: TGCAGCGTTGAAGGGGGGAGCGGGGGATTTATCGAGCAGTACTTC

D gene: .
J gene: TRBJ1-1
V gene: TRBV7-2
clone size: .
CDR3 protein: CASSLARLGEAFF
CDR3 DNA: TGTGCCAGCAGCTTAGCTAGGTTAGGGGAAGCTTTCTTT

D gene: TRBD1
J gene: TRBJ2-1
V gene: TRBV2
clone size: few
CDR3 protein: CASRPGTAYNEQFF
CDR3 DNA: TGTGCCAGCAGGCCCGGGACAGCCTACAATGAGCAGTTCTTC

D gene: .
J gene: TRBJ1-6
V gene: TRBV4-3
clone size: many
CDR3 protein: CASSQGRGYDNSPLHF
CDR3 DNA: TGCGCCAGCAGCCAAGGACGGGGGTACGATAATTCACCCCTCCACTTT

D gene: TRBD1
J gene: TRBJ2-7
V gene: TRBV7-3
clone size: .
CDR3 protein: CASSLTGGEYEQYF
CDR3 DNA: TGTGCCAGCAGCTTAACAGGGGGCGAGTACGAGCAGTACTTC

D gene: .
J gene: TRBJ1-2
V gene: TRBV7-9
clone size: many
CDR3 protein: CASSLGTEVYGYTF
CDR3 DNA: TGTGCCAGCAGCTTAGGGACAGAAGTCTATGGCTACACCTTC

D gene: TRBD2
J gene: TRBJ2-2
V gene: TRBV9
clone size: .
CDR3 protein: CASSVDGRLAGGRRTGELFF
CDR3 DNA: TGTGCCAGCAGCGTAGACGGGAGGCTAGCGGGGGGGCGAAGGACCGGGGAGCTGTTTTTT

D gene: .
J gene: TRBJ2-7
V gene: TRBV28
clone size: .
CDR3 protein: CASVRVGYEQYF
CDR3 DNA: TGTGCCAGCGTCAGGGTGGGCTACGAGCAGTACTTC

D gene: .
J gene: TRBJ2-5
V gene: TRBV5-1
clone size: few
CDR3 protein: CASTIRHQETQYF
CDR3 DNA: TGCGCCAGCACTATCAGACACCAAGAGACCCAGTACTTC